This record covers a single TCR beta chain. Its antigen is not identified. V was cut by 2 bases and J by 6 bases, with 7 bases left in between. The CDR3 extends over 13 amino acids. Germline assignment: CDR1 SGHTA and CDR2 FQGNSA. The source of the sample is a study of OX40 agonist ivuxolimab in advanced cancers. Study-wide points: The mean number of expanded clones was higher in CD8+ T cells than in CD4+. At doses 0.1 to 3.0 mg/kg, CD4+ and CD8+ clones expanded. Partial responders receiving 0.1-3.0 mg/kg showed among the lowest clonal expansion.

Drawing of blood for sampling happened at baseline, at cycle 4 day 1, and at cycle 7 day 1. The protocol was immunoSEQ multiplex PCR, while the TCRdb copy is restricted to in-frame clones and leaves out a portion. The repertoire holds approximately 74,000 clones, with roughly 90% as singletons. The source of this sequence is an adult with an advanced solid tumor such as melanoma, head and neck, liver or kidney cancer. This material consisted of CD4+ or CD8+ T cells sorted from blood, taken in a trial of the OX40 agonist ivuxolimab. The rearrangement joins TRBV7-2 to TRBJ2-2; D gene unclear. The CDR3 protein is CASSLWVAGELFF. CDR3 coding DNA: TGTGCCAGCAGCTTATGGGTGGCCGGGGAGCTGTTTTTT.